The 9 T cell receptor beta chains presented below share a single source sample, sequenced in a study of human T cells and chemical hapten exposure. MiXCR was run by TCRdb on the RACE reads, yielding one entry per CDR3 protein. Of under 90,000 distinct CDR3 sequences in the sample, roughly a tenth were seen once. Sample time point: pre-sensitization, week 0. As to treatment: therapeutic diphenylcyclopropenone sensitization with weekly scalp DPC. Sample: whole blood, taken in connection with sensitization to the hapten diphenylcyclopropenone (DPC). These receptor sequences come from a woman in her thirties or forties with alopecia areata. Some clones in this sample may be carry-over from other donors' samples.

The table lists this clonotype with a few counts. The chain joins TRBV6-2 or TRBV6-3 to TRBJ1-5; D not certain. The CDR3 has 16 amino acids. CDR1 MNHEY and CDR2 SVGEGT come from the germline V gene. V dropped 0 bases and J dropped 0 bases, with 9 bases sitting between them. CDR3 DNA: TGTGCCAGCAGTTACTCGAAGGGCTATAGCAATCAGCCCCAGCATTTT. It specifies CASSYSKGYSNQPQHF.

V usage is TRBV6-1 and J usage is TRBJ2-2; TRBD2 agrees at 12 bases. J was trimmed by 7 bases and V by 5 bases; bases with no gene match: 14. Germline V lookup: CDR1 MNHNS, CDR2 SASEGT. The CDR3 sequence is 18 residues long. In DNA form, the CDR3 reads TGTGCCAGCAGTACAACGACTAGCGGGGGTCGTACAGGCGGGGAGCTGTTTTTT. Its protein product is CASSTTTSGGRTGGELFF.

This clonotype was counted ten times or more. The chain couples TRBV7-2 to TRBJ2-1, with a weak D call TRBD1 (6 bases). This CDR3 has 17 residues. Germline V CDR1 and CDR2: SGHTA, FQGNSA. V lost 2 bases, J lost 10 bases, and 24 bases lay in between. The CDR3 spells CASSLPGTGTKRKEQFF. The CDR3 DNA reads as TGTGCCAGCAGCTTACCCGGGACCGGGACAAAAAGGAAAGAGCAGTTCTTC.

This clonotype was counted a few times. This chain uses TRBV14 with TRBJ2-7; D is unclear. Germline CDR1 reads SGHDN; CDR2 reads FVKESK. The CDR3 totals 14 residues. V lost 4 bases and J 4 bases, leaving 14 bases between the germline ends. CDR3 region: CASSPLPAGYEQYF. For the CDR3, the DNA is TGTGCCAGCAGCCCTCTACCTGCCGGATACGAGCAGTACTTC.

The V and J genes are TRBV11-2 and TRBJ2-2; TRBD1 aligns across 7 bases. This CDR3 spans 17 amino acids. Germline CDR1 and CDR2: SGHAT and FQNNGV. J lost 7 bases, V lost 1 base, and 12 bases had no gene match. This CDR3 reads CASSLVPLGQIRGELFF. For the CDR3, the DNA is TGTGCCAGCAGCTTAGTACCACTGGGACAGATTCGCGGGGAGCTGTTTTTT.

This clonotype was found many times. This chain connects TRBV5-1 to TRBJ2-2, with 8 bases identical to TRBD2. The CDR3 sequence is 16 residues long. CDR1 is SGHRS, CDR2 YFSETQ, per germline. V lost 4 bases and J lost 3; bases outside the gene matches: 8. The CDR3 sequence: CASSPKAGVDTGELFF. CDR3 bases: TGCGCCAGCAGCCCGAAAGCGGGGGTTGACACCGGGGAGCTGTTTTTT. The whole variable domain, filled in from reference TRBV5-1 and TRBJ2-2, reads KAGVTQTPRYLIKTRGQQVTLSCSPISGHRSVSWYQQTPGQGLQFLFEYFSETQRNKGNFPGRFSGRQFSNSRSEMNVSTLELGDSALYLCASSPKAGVDTGELFFGEGSRLTVL.

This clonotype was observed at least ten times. Written as DNA, the CDR3 is TGTGCCAGCAGTTTGCCCGACAGGAGGGCTTTCTTT. Protein sequence: CASSLPDRRAFF. V usage is TRBV27 and J usage is TRBJ1-1, with D tentatively TRBD1 (6 bases). The V end lost 3 bases, the J end lost 11 bases, and 13 bases lay between the germline ends. The CDR3 runs to 12 residues. Germline assignment: CDR1 MNHEY and CDR2 SMNVEV (reference sequence).

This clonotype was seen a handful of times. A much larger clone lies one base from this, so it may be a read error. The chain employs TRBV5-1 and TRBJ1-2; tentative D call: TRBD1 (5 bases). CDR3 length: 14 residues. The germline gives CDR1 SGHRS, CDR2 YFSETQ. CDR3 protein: CAGSLDQGAYGYTF. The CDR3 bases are TGCGCCGGCAGCTTAGATCAGGGCGCCTATGGCTACACCTTC. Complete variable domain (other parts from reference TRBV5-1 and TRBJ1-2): KAGVTQTPRYLIKTRGQQVTLSCSPISGHRSVSWYQQTPGQGLQFLFEYFSETQRNKGNFPGRFSGRQFSNSRSEMNVSTLELGDSALYLCAGSLDQGAYGYTFGSGTRLTVV.

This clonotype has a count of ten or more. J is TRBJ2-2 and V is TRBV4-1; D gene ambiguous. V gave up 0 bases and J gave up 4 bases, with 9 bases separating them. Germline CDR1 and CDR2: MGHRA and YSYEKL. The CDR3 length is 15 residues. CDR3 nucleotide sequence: TGCGCCAGCAGCCAAGACCAGCAATTCACCGGGGAGCTGTTTTTT. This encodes CASSQDQQFTGELFF.